The T cell receptor beta chain described here comes from a study of blood T cells in healthy people across ages. Findings and caveats of the study: Relative to aged donors, long-lived donors carried more naive CD4+ cells and displayed higher diversity. Unknown donor CMV status possibly confounded expanded clonotype changes.

In its sample, this clonotype was seen a few times. The antigen is undetermined. Using a J-beta primer mix together with a sample-barcoded 5' primer, a second PCR was run for roughly 6 to 11 cycles. TCRdb independently ran MiXCR on the 5' RACE reads; one entry per CDR3 protein. The repertoire holds 800,000 to 950,000 distinct CDR3 sequences, around 36% seen once, with roughly 13% in the top ten. The material sequenced was blood. This TCR derives from a man younger than 35 in good health.

The CDR3 region is CASSHSTGTDTQYF. The CDR3 nucleotides are TGCGCCAGCAGCCACTCGACAGGCACAGATACGCAGTATTTT. This chain connects TRBV5-1 to TRBJ2-3, with D perhaps TRBD1 (5 bases). The CDR3 extends over 14 amino acids. Germline CDR1 is SGHRS and CDR2 is YFSETQ. V lost 4 bases and J 1 base, leaving 10 bases between the germline ends.